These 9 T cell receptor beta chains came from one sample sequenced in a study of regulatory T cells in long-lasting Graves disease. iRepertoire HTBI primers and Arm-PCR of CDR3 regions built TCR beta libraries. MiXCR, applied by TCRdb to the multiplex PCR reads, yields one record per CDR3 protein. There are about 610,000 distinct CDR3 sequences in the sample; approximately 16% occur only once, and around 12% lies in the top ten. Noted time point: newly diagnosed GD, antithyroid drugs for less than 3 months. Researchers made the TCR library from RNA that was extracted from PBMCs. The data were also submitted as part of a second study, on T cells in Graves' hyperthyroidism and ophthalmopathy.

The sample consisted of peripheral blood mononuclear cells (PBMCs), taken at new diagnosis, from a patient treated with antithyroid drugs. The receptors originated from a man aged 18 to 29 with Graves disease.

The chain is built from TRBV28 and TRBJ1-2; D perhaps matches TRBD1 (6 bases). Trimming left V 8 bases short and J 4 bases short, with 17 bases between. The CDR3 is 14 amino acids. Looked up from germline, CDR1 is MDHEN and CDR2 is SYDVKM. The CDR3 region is CASGNGQFIYGYTF. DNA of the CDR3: TGTGCCAGCGGCAATGGACAGTTCATCTATGGCTACACCTTC.

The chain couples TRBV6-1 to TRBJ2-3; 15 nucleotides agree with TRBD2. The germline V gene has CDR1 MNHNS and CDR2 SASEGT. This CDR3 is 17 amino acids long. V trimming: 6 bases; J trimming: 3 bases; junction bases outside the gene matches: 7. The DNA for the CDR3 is TGTGCCAGCAGAGGGACTAGCGGGGGGAAGGTGACAGATACGCAGTATTTT. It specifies CASRGTSGGKVTDTQYF.

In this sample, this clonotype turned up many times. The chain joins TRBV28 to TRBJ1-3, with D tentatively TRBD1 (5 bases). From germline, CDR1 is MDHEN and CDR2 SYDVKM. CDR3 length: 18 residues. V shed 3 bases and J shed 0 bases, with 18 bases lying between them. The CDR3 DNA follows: TGTGCCAGCAGTTTCCCCGTCGAACAGGCAAGCTCTGGAAACACCATATATTTT. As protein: CASSFPVEQASSGNTIYF.

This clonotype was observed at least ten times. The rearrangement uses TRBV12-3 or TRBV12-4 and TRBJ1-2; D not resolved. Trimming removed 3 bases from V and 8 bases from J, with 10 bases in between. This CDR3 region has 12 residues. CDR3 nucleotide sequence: TGTGCCAGCAGTTTCCGCGACGTGGGCTACACCTTC. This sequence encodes CASSFRDVGYTF.

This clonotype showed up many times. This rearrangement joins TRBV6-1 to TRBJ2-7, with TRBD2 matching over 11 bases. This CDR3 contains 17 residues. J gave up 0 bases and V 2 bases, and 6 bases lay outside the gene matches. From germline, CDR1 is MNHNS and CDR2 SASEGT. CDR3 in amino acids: CASSERMTSGTSYEQYF. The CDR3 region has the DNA TGTGCCAGCAGTGAACGGATGACTAGCGGGACCTCCTACGAGCAGTACTTC.

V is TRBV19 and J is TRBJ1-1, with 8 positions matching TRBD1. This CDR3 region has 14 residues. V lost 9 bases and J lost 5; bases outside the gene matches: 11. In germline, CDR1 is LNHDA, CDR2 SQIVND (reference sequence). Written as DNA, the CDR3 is TGTGCCAGCAATACGCGACAGGGGAGTACTGAAGCTTTCTTT. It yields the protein CASNTRQGSTEAFF.

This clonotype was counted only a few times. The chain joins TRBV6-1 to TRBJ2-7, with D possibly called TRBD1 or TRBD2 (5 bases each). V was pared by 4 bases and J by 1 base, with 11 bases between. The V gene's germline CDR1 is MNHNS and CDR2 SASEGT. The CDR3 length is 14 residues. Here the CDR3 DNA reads TGTGCCAGCAGTGGCCGGGACCTTTCCTACGAGCAGTACTTC. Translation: CASSGRDLSYEQYF.

The CDR3 DNA reads TGTGCCAGCAGTATAATACAGGTCGCAACCCCGAACACTGAAGCTTTCTTT. Its protein is CASSIIQVATPNTEAFF. The chain uses TRBV27 and TRBJ1-1; D may be TRBD1 (5 bases). The CDR3 extends over 17 amino acids. V lost 5 bases and J lost 1, with 20 bases in between. The V gene's germline CDR1 is MNHEY and CDR2 SMNVEV (reference sequence).

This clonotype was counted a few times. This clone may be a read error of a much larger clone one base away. The CDR3 region is CASSAGLAGVTDTQYF. In DNA, the CDR3 is TGTGCCAGCAGCGCGGGACTAGCGGGAGTCACAGATACGCAGTATTTT. This chain connects TRBV5-4 to TRBJ2-3; 14 nucleotides align to TRBD2. The germline gives CDR1 SGHNT, CDR2 YYREEE (reference sequence). Trimming cost V 4 bases and J 2 bases; bases outside gene matches: 3. The CDR3 is 16 residues long.